This T cell receptor beta chain was retrieved from a study of shared clonotypes between healthy human individuals. Positively selected for CCR7, the CD45RO-negative cells used as naive CD8 cells excluded terminally differentiated effector memory CD45RA+ cells. Trimming took off 2 bases at V and 0 bases at J, with 16 bases between the two ends. The CDR3 is 17 amino acids. Germline assignment: CDR1 SGDLS and CDR2 YYNGEE. Repertoires were generated with immunoSEQ multiplex PCR, while TCRdb's copy carries only in-frame clones and drops some. The sample shows millions of clones, about 94% of them seen only once.

This sequence originates from a man between 18 and 35 years old in good health. The chain recombines TRBV9 with TRBJ2-3; D may be TRBD2 (6 bases). The specimen sequenced was naive CD8+ T cells sorted from blood. The CDR3 DNA reads TGTGCCAGCAGCGTGCCTAGCGCATCCCCTAGCACAGATACGCAGTATTTT. Translation gives CASSVPSASPSTDTQYF.